Below, 21 T cell receptor beta chains from the same sample are listed, as sequenced in a study of cytomegalovirus exposure and HLA in healthy donors. The PCR contained 60 Vbeta and 13 Jbeta primers. Using immunoSEQ multiplex PCR, the repertoire was profiled, and TCRdb retains in-frame clones only, with some absent. The table includes about 90,000 clones, more than 60% detected once. Sequencing was done on a sample of PBMCs. The receptor source for this set is a man aged 30-40 years in good health and CMV-seronegative.

The rearrangement links TRBV7-8 to TRBJ1-1; a weak D match, TRBD1 (5 bases). CDR1 and CDR2 from the germline V gene are SGHVS and FQNEAQ. The CDR3 contains 14 residues. Trimming left V 4 bases short and J 0 bases short, with 9 bases between. The CDR3 protein is CASSSGTVNTEAFF. CDR3 bases: TGTGCCAGCAGCTCTGGGACTGTGAACACTGAAGCTTTCTTT.

The CDR3 DNA sequence: TGTGCCAGCAGCCTTCCGAGAGGGACAGAGGACGAGCAGTACTTC. It is translated as CASSLPRGTEDEQYF. This rearrangement joins TRBV6-6 to TRBJ2-7, with 7 positions matching TRBD1. Trimming at V came to 6 bases and at J to 5 bases, leaving 13 bases not matched to a gene. The CDR3 runs 15 residues. Germline assignment: CDR1 MNHNY and CDR2 SVGAGI (reference sequence).

This chain links TRBV5-1 with TRBJ1-1; D might be TRBD1 (6 bases). Deletions cut 0 bases from V and 0 bases from J, with 9 bases between. Germline loops: CDR1 SGHRS, CDR2 YFSETQ. There are 15 residues in the CDR3. CDR3 sequence (DNA): TGCGCCAGCAGCTTGGAGGCAGGGGTGAACACTGAAGCTTTCTTT. Translating it yields CASSLEAGVNTEAFF.

This sequence joins TRBV2 and TRBJ2-5, with 9 bases lining up with TRBD1. This CDR3 contains 13 residues. With 6 bases clipped from V and 2 bases from J, the junction kept 1 base outside the gene matches. Germline CDR1 is SNHLY and CDR2 is FYNNEI. The CDR3 DNA is TGTGCCAGCAGGGGACAGGGTCAAGAGACCCAGTACTTC. It is translated as CASRGQGQETQYF. Drawing the rest from reference TRBV2 and TRBJ2-5, the complete variable domain is EPEVTQTPSHQVTQMGQEVILRCVPISNHLYFYWYRQILGQKVEFLVSFYNNEISEKSEIFDDQFSVERPDGSNFTLKIRSTKLEDSAMYFCASRGQGQETQYFGPGTRLLVL.

This clone showed up just once. The gene calls are TRBV4-1 and TRBJ2-7; 10 bases match TRBD2. Per germline, CDR1 MGHRA and CDR2 YSYEKL. Losses at the gene ends were 0 bases for V and 4 bases for J; bases not matched to a gene: 3. The CDR3 consists of 15 residues. The CDR3 reads CASSQDLAGVYEQYF. The CDR3 nucleotides are TGCGCCAGCAGCCAAGACCTAGCGGGGGTATACGAGCAGTACTTC.

V usage is TRBV4-2 and J usage is TRBJ2-3; D is possibly TRBD1 (6 bases). The V gene lost 1 base and the J gene lost 2 bases, with 7 bases spanning the gap. Germline V gives CDR1 LGHNA, CDR2 YNFKEQ. This CDR3 has 14 amino acids. CDR3 coding DNA: TGTGCCAGCAGCCAAGGGACAGTCACAGATACGCAGTATTTT. Protein sequence: CASSQGTVTDTQYF.

The rearrangement joins TRBV6-1 to TRBJ1-3, with 10 bases that match TRBD1. CDR1 is MNHNS and CDR2 is SASEGT in the germline V gene. V dropped 3 bases and J dropped 8; count of bases not matched to a gene: 4. This CDR3 contains 14 residues. CDR3 sequence: CASSEGQGLDTIYF. CDR3 bases: TGTGCCAGCAGTGAGGGACAGGGGTTGGACACCATATATTTT.

The chain carries TRBV5-1 and TRBJ2-7, with D unclear. The ends were cut back, 4 bases at V and 3 bases at J, with 2 bases in the middle. CDR1 and CDR2 from the germline V gene are SGHRS and YFSETQ. This CDR3 is built from 10 residues. This CDR3 reads CASSLYEQYF. CDR3 bases: TGCGCCAGCAGCCTCTACGAGCAGTACTTC.

This clone was observed a few times. The chain has TRBV7-9 and TRBJ2-3; perhaps TRBD1 as D (5 bases). The CDR3 has 14 amino acids. With 1 base removed from V and 6 bases from J, the gap between germline ends came to 11 bases. Per germline, CDR1 SEHNR and CDR2 FQNEAQ (reference sequence). CDR3 coding DNA: TGTGCCAGCAGCTTAGATTCAGGGTTGGATACGCAGTATTTT. Translating it yields CASSLDSGLDTQYF.

V is TRBV5-6 and J is TRBJ1-3; D is perhaps TRBD1 (5 bases). The CDR3 sequence is 15 residues long. The V gene's germline CDR1 is SGHDT and CDR2 YYEEEE. V was trimmed by 0 bases and J by 4 bases, leaving 11 bases between them. The CDR3 spells CASSLEAGVGNTIYF. The CDR3 coding sequence is TGTGCCAGCAGCTTGGAGGCGGGGGTAGGAAACACCATATATTTT. The variable domain in full, completed from reference TRBV5-6 and TRBJ1-3, reads DAGVTQSPTHLIKTRGQQVTLRCSPKSGHDTVSWYQQALGQGPQFIFQYYEEEERQRGNFPDRFSGHQFPNYSSELNVNALLLGDSALYLCASSLEAGVGNTIYFGEGSWLTVV.

The chain combines TRBV19 with TRBJ1-4; maybe TRBD1 (6 bases). Trimming removed 1 base from V and 3 bases from J, with 12 bases in between. Germline V gives CDR1 LNHDA, CDR2 SQIVND (reference sequence). CDR3 length: 16 amino acids. CDR3 residues: CASSIARGRANEKLFF. In DNA form, the CDR3 reads TGTGCCAGTAGTATAGCCAGGGGTAGAGCTAATGAAAAACTGTTTTTT.

V gene TRBV5-1 combines with J gene TRBJ1-1; D unresolved. V was clipped by 4 bases and J by 1 base, with 8 bases between them. This CDR3 has 13 residues. From germline, CDR1 is SGHRS and CDR2 YFSETQ. Here the CDR3 DNA reads TGCGCCAGCAGCGAGGCCGGGAACACTGAAGCTTTCTTT. Amino acids: CASSEAGNTEAFF.

J is TRBJ2-7 and V is TRBV9; 9 nucleotides align to TRBD1. Unmatched junction bases numbered 10, after V lost 3 bases and J lost 3 bases. Germline V gene lookup returns CDR1 SGDLS and CDR2 YYNGEE. The CDR3 extends over 16 amino acids. For the CDR3, the DNA is TGTGCCAGCAGCGATACCACCGGGACAGGGCGCTACGAGCAGTACTTC. As protein: CASSDTTGTGRYEQYF. Complete variable domain (other parts from reference TRBV9 and TRBJ2-7): DSGVTQTPKHLITATGQRVTLRCSPRSGDLSVYWYQQSLDQGLQFLIQYYNGEERAKGNILERFSAQQFPDLHSELNLSSLELGDSALYFCASSDTTGTGRYEQYFGPGTRLTVT.

As DNA, the CDR3 is TGTGCCAGCAGTCTTAGCGGGGGGAGCACAGATACGCAGTATTTT. It codes for CASSLSGGSTDTQYF. This chain joins TRBV6-4 and TRBJ2-3; TRBD2 matches at 10 bases. V dropped 5 bases and J dropped 0; count of bases not matched to a gene: 2. The CDR3 extends over 15 amino acids. CDR1 is MRHNA and CDR2 is SNTAGT in the germline V gene.

The chain has TRBV13 and TRBJ1-5, with 8 bases aligning to TRBD1. CDR1 is PRHDT, CDR2 FYEKMQ, per germline (reference sequence). Losses at the gene ends were 3 bases for V and 0 bases for J; bases not matched to a gene: 7. This CDR3 contains 17 residues. CDR3 bases: TGTGCCAGCAGCTTTCGCGGGACAGGCTATAGCAATCAGCCCCAGCATTTT. Its protein is CASSFRGTGYSNQPQHF.

The J gene is TRBJ1-5, the V gene TRBV7-8, with D unclear. Trimming removed 3 bases at V and 3 bases at J, with 12 bases between. Germline values: CDR1 SGHVS, CDR2 FQNEAQ. This CDR3 is 15 amino acids long. The CDR3 nucleotides read TGTGCCAGCAGCTTCGGGAGACCTCCCAATCAGCCCCAGCATTTT. Protein product: CASSFGRPPNQPQHF.

This rearrangement joins TRBV4-1 to TRBJ1-5; D uncertain. The length of the CDR3 is 14 residues. V lost 0 bases, J lost 1 base, and 4 bases lay in between. Germline assignment: CDR1 MGHRA and CDR2 YSYEKL. Here the CDR3 reads CASSQEASNQPQHF. The CDR3 DNA reads as TGCGCCAGCAGCCAAGAGGCCAGCAATCAGCCCCAGCATTTT.

This chain connects TRBV9 to TRBJ1-1; D is ambiguous. The CDR3 is made up of 16 amino acids. V lost 0 bases to trimming and J lost 0 bases, with 12 bases between them. Looked up from germline, CDR1 is SGDLS and CDR2 is YYNGEE. The CDR3 nucleotides read TGTGCCAGCAGCGTAGGGGCAGCACATTTGAACACTGAAGCTTTCTTT. This codes for CASSVGAAHLNTEAFF. The whole variable domain, filled in from reference TRBV9 and TRBJ1-1, reads DSGVTQTPKHLITATGQRVTLRCSPRSGDLSVYWYQQSLDQGLQFLIQYYNGEERAKGNILERFSAQQFPDLHSELNLSSLELGDSALYFCASSVGAAHLNTEAFFGQGTRLTVV.

With respect to this clone: The junction differs from germline at one of its ends, possibly a read error. V usage is TRBV7-9 and J usage is TRBJ2-7; 7 bases are shared with TRBD1. The CDR3 loop spans 13 amino acids. Germline loops: CDR1 SEHNR, CDR2 FQNEAQ (reference sequence). CDR3 sequence reads: CSSSFGTVYEQYF. CDR3 nucleotide sequence: TGTTCCAGCAGCTTCGGGACAGTTTACGAGCAGTACTTC.

The table lists this clone with a count of one. V gene TRBV15 combines with J gene TRBJ1-2; a weak D match, TRBD1 (6 bases). The CDR3 consists of 15 residues. The V end was cut by 6 bases, the J end by 5 bases, with 19 bases between. Germline assignment: CDR1 LNHNV and CDR2 YYDKDF (reference sequence). The CDR3 reads CATRRPGGGPYGYTF. The CDR3 coding sequence is TGTGCCACCAGGCGCCCTGGGGGGGGCCCATATGGCTACACCTTC.

This chain connects TRBV27 to TRBJ2-1, with 8 positions matching TRBD1. Trimming at V came to 11 bases and at J to 7 bases, leaving 10 bases not matched to a gene. The CDR3 extends over 13 amino acids. Germline V CDR1 and CDR2: MNHEY, SMNVEV (reference sequence). The DNA of the CDR3 is TGTGCCTGTCTAGGACAGGGCAATAATGAGCAGTTCTTC. Translating gives CACLGQGNNEQFF.